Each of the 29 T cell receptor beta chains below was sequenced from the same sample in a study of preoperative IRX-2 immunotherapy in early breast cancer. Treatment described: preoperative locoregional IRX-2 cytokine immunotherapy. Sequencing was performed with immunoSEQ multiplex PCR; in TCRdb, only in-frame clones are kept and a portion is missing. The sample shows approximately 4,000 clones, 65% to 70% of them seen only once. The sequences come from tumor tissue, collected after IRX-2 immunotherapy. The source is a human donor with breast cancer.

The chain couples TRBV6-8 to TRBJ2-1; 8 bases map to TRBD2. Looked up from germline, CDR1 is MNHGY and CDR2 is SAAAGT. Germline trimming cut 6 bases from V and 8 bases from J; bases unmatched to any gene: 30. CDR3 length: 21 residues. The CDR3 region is CASRIPRGTSNPPRQYDEQFF. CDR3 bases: TGTGCCAGCAGGATTCCTAGGGGGACTAGTAATCCCCCACGTCAATACGATGAGCAGTTCTTC.

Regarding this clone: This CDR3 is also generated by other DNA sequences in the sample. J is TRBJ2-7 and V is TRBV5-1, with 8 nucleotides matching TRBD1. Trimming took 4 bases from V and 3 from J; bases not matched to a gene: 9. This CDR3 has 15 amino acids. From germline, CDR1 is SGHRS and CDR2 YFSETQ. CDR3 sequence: CASSLGGTGDYEQYF. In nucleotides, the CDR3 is TGCGCCAGCAGCCTGGGTGGGACAGGAGACTACGAGCAGTACTTC.

The CDR3 region has the DNA TGTGCCAGCTCATTACAGGGGGCAACTAATGAAAAACTGTTTTTT. It codes for CASSLQGATNEKLFF. The rearrangement links TRBV18 to TRBJ1-4, with 8 bases matching TRBD1. The junction had 2 bases not matched to a gene; V was cut back by 5 bases and J by 0 bases. The CDR3 is 15 amino acids. The germline V gene encodes CDR1 KGHSH and CDR2 LQKENI.

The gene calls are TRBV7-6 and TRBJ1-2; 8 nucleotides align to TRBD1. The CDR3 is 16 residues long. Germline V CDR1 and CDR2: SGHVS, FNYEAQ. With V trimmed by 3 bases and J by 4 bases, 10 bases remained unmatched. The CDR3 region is CASSLAGQETFYGYTF. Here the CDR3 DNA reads TGTGCCAGCAGCTTGGCGGGACAGGAGACCTTCTATGGCTACACCTTC.

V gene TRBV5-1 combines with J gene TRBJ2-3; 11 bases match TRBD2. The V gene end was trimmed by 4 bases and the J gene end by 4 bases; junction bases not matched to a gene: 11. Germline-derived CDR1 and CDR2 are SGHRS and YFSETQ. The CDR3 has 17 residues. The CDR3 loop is CASSETSGINEADTQYF. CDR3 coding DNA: TGCGCCAGCAGCGAGACTAGCGGGATTAACGAGGCAGATACGCAGTATTTT.

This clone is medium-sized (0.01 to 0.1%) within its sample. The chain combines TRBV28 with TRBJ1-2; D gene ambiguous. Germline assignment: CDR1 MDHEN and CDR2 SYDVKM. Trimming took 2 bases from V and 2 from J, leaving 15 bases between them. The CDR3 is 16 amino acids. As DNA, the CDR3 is TGTGCCAGCAGTTTAAGACAAGGGCCTGTGAACTATGGCTACACCTTC. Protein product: CASSLRQGPVNYGYTF.

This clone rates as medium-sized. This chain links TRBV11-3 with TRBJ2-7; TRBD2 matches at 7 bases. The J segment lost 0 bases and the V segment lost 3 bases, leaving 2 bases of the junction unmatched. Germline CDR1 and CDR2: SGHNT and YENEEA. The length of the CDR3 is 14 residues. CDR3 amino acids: CASSLGGSSYEQYF. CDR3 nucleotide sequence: TGTGCCAGCAGCTTGGGCGGGAGCTCCTACGAGCAGTACTTC.

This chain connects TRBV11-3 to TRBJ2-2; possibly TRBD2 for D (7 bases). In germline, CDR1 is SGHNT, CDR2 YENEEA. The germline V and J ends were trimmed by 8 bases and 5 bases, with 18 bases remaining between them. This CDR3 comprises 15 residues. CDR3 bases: TGTGCCAGCGCCCTAGGGGGAGGGCGAACCGGGGAGCTGTTTTTT. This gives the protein CASALGGGRTGELFF.

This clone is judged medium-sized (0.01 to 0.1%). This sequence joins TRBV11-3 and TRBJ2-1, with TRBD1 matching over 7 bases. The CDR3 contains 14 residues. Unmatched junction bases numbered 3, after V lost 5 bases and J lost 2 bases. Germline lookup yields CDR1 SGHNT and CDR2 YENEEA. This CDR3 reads CASSPGGTYNEQFF. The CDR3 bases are TGTGCCAGCAGCCCAGGGGGAACCTACAATGAGCAGTTCTTC.

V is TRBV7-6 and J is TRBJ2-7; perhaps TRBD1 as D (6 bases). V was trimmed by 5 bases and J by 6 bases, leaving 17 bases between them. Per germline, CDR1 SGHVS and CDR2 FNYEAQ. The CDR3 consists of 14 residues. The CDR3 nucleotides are TGTGCCAGCAGCGTCCGGGACACCATTGTCGAGCAGTACTTC. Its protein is CASSVRDTIVEQYF.

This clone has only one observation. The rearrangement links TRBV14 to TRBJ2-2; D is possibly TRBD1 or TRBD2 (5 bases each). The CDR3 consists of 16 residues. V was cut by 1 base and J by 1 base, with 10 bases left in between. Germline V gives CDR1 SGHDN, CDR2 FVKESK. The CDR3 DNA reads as TGTGCCAGCAGCCAAGTGGGACCGATGAACACCGGGGAGCTGTTTTTT. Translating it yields CASSQVGPMNTGELFF.

The CDR3, as DNA: TGTGCCAGCACCCCGACAGGGCCGAATCAGCCCCAGCATTTT. Translated, it gives CASTPTGPNQPQHF. This chain uses TRBV27 with TRBJ1-5, with 7 nucleotides matching TRBD1. CDR3 size: 14 residues. In germline, CDR1 is MNHEY, CDR2 SMNVEV (reference sequence). Losses at the gene ends were 7 bases for V and 4 bases for J; bases not matched to a gene: 7.

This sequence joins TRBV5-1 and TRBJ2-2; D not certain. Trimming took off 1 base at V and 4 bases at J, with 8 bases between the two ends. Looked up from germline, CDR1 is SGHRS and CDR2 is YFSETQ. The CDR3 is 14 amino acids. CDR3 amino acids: CASSLYPGTGELFF. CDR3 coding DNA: TGCGCCAGCAGCTTGTACCCTGGCACCGGGGAGCTGTTTTTT. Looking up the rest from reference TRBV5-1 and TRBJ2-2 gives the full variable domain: KAGVTQTPRYLIKTRGQQVTLSCSPISGHRSVSWYQQTPGQGLQFLFEYFSETQRNKGNFPGRFSGRQFSNSRSEMNVSTLELGDSALYLCASSLYPGTGELFFGEGSRLTVL.

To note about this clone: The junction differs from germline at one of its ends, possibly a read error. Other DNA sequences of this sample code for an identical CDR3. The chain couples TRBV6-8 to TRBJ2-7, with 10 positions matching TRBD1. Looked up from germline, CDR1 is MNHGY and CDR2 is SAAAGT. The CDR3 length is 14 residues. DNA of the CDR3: TGTGCCAGTGCTCCCGGGACAGGGGAATACGAACAGTACTTC. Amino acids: CASAPGTGEYEQYF.

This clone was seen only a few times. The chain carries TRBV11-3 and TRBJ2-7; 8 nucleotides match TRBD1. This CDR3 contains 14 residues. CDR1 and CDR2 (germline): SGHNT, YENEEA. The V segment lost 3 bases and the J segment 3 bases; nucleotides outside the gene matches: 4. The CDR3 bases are TGTGCCAGCAGCTTGTTAGGACAGGGCTACGAGCAGTACTTC. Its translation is CASSLLGQGYEQYF.

The CDR3 reads CASSQGTGNQPQHF. CDR3 nucleotide sequence: TGCGCCAGCAGTCAGGGGACGGGGAATCAGCCCCAGCATTTT. The V call is TRBV10-2, the J call TRBJ1-5; D perhaps matches TRBD1 (6 bases). Germline V gives CDR1 WSHSY, CDR2 SAAADI. V lost 5 bases, J lost 4 bases, and 12 bases lay in between. The CDR3 totals 14 residues.

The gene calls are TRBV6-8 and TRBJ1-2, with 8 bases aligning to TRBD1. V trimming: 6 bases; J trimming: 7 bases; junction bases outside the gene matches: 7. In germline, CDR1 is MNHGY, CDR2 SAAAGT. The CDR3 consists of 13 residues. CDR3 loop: CASSLGQGLGYTF. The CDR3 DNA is TGTGCCAGCAGCCTTGGACAGGGCCTTGGCTACACCTTC.

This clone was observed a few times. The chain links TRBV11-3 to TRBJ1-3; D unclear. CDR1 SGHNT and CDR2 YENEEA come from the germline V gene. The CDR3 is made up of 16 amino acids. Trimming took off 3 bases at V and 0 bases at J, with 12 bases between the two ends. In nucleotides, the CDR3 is TGTGCCAGCAGCTTGAGGGCAGTCTACTCTGGAAACACCATATATTTT. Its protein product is CASSLRAVYSGNTIYF. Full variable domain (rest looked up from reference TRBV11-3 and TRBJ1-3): EAGVVQSPRYKIIEKKQPVAFWCNPISGHNTLYWYLQNLGQGPELLIRYENEEAVDDSQLPKDRFSAERLKGVDSTLKIQPAELGDSAVYLCASSLRAVYSGNTIYFGEGSWLTVV.

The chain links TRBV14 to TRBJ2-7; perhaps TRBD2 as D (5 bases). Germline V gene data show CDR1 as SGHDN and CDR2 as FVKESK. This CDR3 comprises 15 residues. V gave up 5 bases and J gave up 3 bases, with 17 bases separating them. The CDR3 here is CASSTSFAGYYEQYF. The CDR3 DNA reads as TGTGCCAGCAGCACCAGTTTTGCGGGCTACTACGAGCAGTACTTC.

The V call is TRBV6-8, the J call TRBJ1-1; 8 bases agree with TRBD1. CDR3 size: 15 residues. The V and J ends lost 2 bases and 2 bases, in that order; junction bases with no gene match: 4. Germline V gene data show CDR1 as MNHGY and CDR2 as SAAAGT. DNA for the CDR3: TGTGCCAGCAGTTACCAAACAGGGGGAAACACTGAAGCTTTCTTT. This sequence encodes CASSYQTGGNTEAFF.

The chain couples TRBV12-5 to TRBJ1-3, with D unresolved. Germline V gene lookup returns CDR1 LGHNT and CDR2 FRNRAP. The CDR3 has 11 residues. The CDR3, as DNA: TGTGCCAGCACCCCTTCTAACACCATATATTTT. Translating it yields CASTPSNTIYF.

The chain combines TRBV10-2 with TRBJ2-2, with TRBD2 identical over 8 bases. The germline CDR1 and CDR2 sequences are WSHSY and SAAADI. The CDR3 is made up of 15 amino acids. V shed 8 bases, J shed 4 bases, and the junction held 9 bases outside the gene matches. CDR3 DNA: TGCGCCAGCCTCTCGGGGGGGAAACCCACCGGGGAGCTGTTTTTT. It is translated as CASLSGGKPTGELFF.

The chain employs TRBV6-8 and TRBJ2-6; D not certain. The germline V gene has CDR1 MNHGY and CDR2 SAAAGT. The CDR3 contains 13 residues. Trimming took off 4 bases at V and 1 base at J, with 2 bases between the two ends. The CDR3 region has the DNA TGTGCCAGCAGTTGGTCTGGGGCCAACGTCCTGACTTTC. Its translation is CASSWSGANVLTF.

CDR3 sequence: CASSSLGAGGLDEQFF. CDR3 nucleotide sequence: TGTGCCAGCAGTTCTCTGGGAGCGGGAGGTCTCGATGAGCAGTTCTTC. V gene TRBV28 combines with J gene TRBJ2-1; 9 nucleotides align to TRBD2. The CDR3 loop spans 16 amino acids. V lost 4 bases, J lost 8 bases, and 12 bases stayed unmatched. Germline values: CDR1 MDHEN, CDR2 SYDVKM.

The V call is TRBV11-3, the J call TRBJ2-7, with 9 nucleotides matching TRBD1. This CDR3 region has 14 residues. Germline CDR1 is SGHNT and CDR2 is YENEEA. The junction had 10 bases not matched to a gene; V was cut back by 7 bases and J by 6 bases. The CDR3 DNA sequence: TGTGCCAGCAACAAACAGGGGGCCGCCCCCGAGCAGTACTTC. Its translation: CASNKQGAAPEQYF.

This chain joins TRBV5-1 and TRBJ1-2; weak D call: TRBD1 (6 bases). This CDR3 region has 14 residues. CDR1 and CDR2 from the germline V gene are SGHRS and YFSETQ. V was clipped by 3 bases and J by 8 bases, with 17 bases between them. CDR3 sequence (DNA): TGCGCCAGCAGCTCAGACGACCTTGGGGGCGGCTACACCTTC. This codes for CASSSDDLGGGYTF.

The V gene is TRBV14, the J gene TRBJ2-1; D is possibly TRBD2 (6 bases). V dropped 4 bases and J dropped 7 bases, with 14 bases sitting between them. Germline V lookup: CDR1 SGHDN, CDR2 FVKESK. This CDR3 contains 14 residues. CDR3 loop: CASSRGLHMNEQFF. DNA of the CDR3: TGTGCCAGCAGCCGGGGACTGCATATGAATGAGCAGTTCTTC.

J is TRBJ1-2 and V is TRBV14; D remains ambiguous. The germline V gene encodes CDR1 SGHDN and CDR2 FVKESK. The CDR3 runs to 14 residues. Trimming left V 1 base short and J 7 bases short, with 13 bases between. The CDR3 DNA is TGTGCCAGCAGCCAAGTTATCCGGGATGCTGGCTACACCTTC. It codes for CASSQVIRDAGYTF.

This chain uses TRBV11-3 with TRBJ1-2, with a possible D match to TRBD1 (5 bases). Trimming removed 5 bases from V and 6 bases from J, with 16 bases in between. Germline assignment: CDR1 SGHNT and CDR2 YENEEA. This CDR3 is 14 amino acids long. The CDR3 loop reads CASSTRDGGHGYTF. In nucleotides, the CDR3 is TGTGCCAGCAGCACGAGGGACGGAGGACATGGCTACACCTTC.